Each of the 2 T cell receptor beta chains below was sequenced from the same sample in a study of shared clonotypes between healthy human individuals. TCRdb's copy holds only in-frame clones and misses some; the assay was immunoSEQ multiplex PCR. Of about 600,000 clones listed, around 97% are singletons. Sequencing was performed on naive CD4+ T cells sorted from blood. Specified subset: CD45RA+ positively selected. These receptors came from a woman aged 25 to 39 in good health.

The chain employs TRBV30 and TRBJ1-1; D unresolved. This CDR3 has 12 residues. The V gene's germline CDR1 is GTSNPN and CDR2 SVGIG (reference sequence). The ends were cut back, 4 bases at V and 5 bases at J, with 11 bases in the middle. CDR3 protein: CAWNLGWTEAFF. The CDR3 DNA reads as TGTGCCTGGAACTTAGGTTGGACTGAAGCTTTCTTT.

This sequence joins TRBV7-9 and TRBJ1-2, with 9 bases fitting TRBD1. V shed 3 bases, J shed 4 bases, and the junction held 6 bases outside the gene matches. Germline CDR1 SEHNR, CDR2 FQNEAQ (reference sequence). The CDR3 is made up of 15 amino acids. CDR3 in amino acids: CASSFSGQGIYGYTF. In DNA form, the CDR3 reads TGTGCCAGCAGCTTTTCCGGACAGGGGATCTATGGCTACACCTTC.